This section outlines one T cell receptor beta chain sequence together with its context. No antigen is known for it. Treatment indicated: approximately 11-day PBMC culture with coronavirus spike peptide pools or control peptides (ViraFEST assay). Cultured CD4+ T-cell DNA underwent Oncomine TCR Beta short-read sequencing. TCRdb re-called the PCR reads through MiXCR, storing one row per CDR3 protein. This sample has over 8,500 distinct CDR3 sequences; roughly 65% occur once, and the top ten carry about 12%. The sample comes from a study of vaccination and CD4 T cells after COVID-19. Across the study: Two of the convalescents were Hispanic, and convalescents were six males and four females. Study results and caveats: Within convalescent individuals, 304 out of 307 vaccine-specific clones proved to be spike mono-reactive.

Germline V lookup: CDR1 MNHNS, CDR2 SASEGT. The CDR3 is 11 amino acids. V was trimmed by 6 bases and J by 9 bases, leaving 11 bases between them. This sequence joins TRBV6-1 and TRBJ2-5; D gene uncertain. The sequence derives from a human donor who had recovered from COVID-19. Material: CD4+ T cells from blood, cultured in vitro. The CDR3 DNA sequence: TGTGCCAGCAGGCACCTGCTGGCCCAGTACTTC. Protein sequence: CASRHLLAQYF.